Listed below are T cell receptor beta chains from one sample, sequenced in a study of blood T cell repertoires in COVID-19. The table came from immunoSEQ multiplex PCR; TCRdb's copy has only in-frame clones and leaves some out. The table shows 350,000 to 550,000 clones, with 75% to 90% occurring only once. The sequencing input was peripheral blood. Every receptor here comes from a woman aged 30 to 39 with acute or convalescent COVID-19. The CDR3 runs from the conserved cysteine through the conserved F or W. A D gene is named only where the DNA matches it firmly. Clone size is shown for a subset of rows, as once, few, many or a class of expanded clone.

abundance	d_gene	v_gene	j_gene	CDR3nt	CDR3aa
.	.	TRBV19	TRBJ1-5	TGTGCCAGTAGTTCCCCGGGGGGCGAGTATAGCAATCAGCCCCAGCATTTT	CASSSPGGEYSNQPQHF
.	TRBD2	TRBV24-1	TRBJ2-1	TGTGCCACCAGTGACACTACCGGGACTAGATACAATGAGCAGTTCTTC	CATSDTTGTRYNEQFF
.	.	TRBV7-9	TRBJ2-7	TGTGCCAGCAGCTTAGCGGGGGGCTACGAGCAGTACTTC	CASSLAGGYEQYF
few	TRBD1	TRBV5-1	TRBJ1-5	TGCGCCAGCAGCTATACAGGGGGGGGTCAGCCCCAGCATTTT	CASSYTGGGQPQHF
.	.	TRBV30	TRBJ2-2	TGTGCCTGGAGTCGGGGGTCAGGAACCGGGGAGCTGTTTTTT	CAWSRGSGTGELFF
.	TRBD2	TRBV11-2	TRBJ2-2	TGTGCCAGCAGCCCAGCGCTGCGGGGGAAGGGAACCGGGGAGCTGTTTTTT	CASSPALRGKGTGELFF
once	TRBD2	TRBV20-1	TRBJ2-1	TGCAGTGCTAGTCAGTGGGGGGGGTACAATGAGCAGTTCTTC	CSASQWGGYNEQFF
few	.	TRBV18	TRBJ2-7	TGTGCCAGCTCACGGTACACAGGTTACGAGCAGTACTTC	CASSRYTGYEQYF
.	TRBD2	TRBV6-5	TRBJ2-7	TGTGCCGTAAGACTAGCGGGGGGTGTTTACGAGCAGTACTTC	CAVRLAGGVYEQYF
.	.	TRBV29-1	TRBJ2-1	TGCAGCGGCCTCCCCAAAAACTTCGGTGAGCAGTTCTTC	CSGLPKNFGEQFF
.	.	TRBV2	TRBJ1-3	TGTGCCAGCAGTCTCAGGGGCGGAAACACCATATATTTT	CASSLRGGNTIYF
.	TRBD1	TRBV11-2	TRBJ1-2	TGTGCCAGCAGCTTAACGGCTGACAGGGGACATGGCTACACCTTC	CASSLTADRGHGYTF
.	TRBD1	TRBV5-4	TRBJ2-3	TGTGCCAGCAGCCCTGACAGGGTTAGCACAGATACGCAGTATTTT	CASSPDRVSTDTQYF
once	.	TRBV19	TRBJ2-7	TGTGCCAGTAGTATGGGAATACAGGGATACTACGAGCAGTACTTC	CASSMGIQGYYEQYF
.	.	TRBV6-6	TRBJ1-5	TGTGCCAGCAGTAACCCCGGGACAAAGAATCAGCCCCAGCATTTT	CASSNPGTKNQPQHF
.	TRBD2	TRBV7-6	TRBJ2-2	TGTGCCAGCAGCTCCCGGGGGGGGCTGAGCACCGGGGAGCTGTTTTTT	CASSSRGGLSTGELFF
many	TRBD1	TRBV5-4	TRBJ2-7	TGTGCCAGCAGCCCTAGGGACAGGATCTACGAGCAGTACTTC	CASSPRDRIYEQYF
.	.	TRBV28	TRBJ1-3	TGTGCCAGCAGTCCGGGGGGAAGCTCTGGAAACACCATATATTTT	CASSPGGSSGNTIYF
.	.	TRBV29-1	TRBJ1-1	TGCAGCGTCACTGACAGGGAAGCTTTCTTT	CSVTDREAFF
.	TRBD2	TRBV4-2	TRBJ2-1	TGTGCCAGCAGCCAAGGGACTAGCGGCCATCCATCGAGAGAGCAGTTCTTC	CASSQGTSGHPSREQFF
.	TRBD2	TRBV29-1	TRBJ2-3	TGCAGCTCCAGAAGCGGGGACACAGATACGCAGTATTTT	CSSRSGDTDTQYF
.	.	TRBV6-2/TRBV6-3	TRBJ2-7	TGTGCCAGCAGTCTCACCTCTCGGACAGCCTCCCGAGGCGTCTACGAGCAGTACTTC	CASSLTSRTASRGVYEQYF
few	.	TRBV19	TRBJ2-7	TGTGCCAGTAGTCCAGGGATTACCTACGAGCAGTACTTC	CASSPGITYEQYF
once	.	TRBV19	TRBJ1-2	TGTGCCAGTAGTCTCAGGGACTATGGCTACACCTTC	CASSLRDYGYTF
.	.	TRBV18	TRBJ2-5	TGTGCCAGCTCATCGGGGGAGACCCAGTACTTC	CASSSGETQYF
.	.	TRBV7-3	TRBJ2-5	TGTGCCAGCAGCCCGGGGGTCGGGGAGACCCAGTACTTC	CASSPGVGETQYF
.	TRBD2	TRBV6-2/TRBV6-3	TRBJ2-2	TGTGCCAGCAGTTATGCGGGGGGATCTGGGGAGCTGTTTTTT	CASSYAGGSGELFF
.	.	TRBV27	TRBJ1-2	TGTGCCCCCAATGGGGCAGGGGTTTCATACGGCTACACCTTC	CAPNGAGVSYGYTF
.	.	TRBV10-1	TRBJ2-2	TGCGCCAGCAGCGCGATTCGGGGCGGGGAGCTGTTTTTT	CASSAIRGGELFF
.	.	TRBV29-1	TRBJ1-1	TGCAGCCTCGAAAGACAGATGAACACTGAAGCTTTCTTT	CSLERQMNTEAFF
.	.	TRBV5-1	TRBJ1-1	TGCGCCAGCAGCTCCCGAGGGCAGCCGGGTACTGAAGCTTTCTTT	CASSSRGQPGTEAFF
.	.	TRBV28	TRBJ1-5	TGTGCCAGCTTAAAAACGGGTAGGCAGCCCCAGCATTTT	CASLKTGRQPQHF
.	TRBD1	TRBV5-6	TRBJ2-7	TGTGCCAGCAGCTCTCGACCGGGACAGGGGGCACAGTACTTC	CASSSRPGQGAQYF
.	TRBD2	TRBV5-1	TRBJ2-7	TGCGCCAGCAGCTCCCGGGGACTAGCGGGGGGTTCGGGGAACGAGCAGTACTTC	CASSSRGLAGGSGNEQYF
.	TRBD1	TRBV5-1	TRBJ2-7	TGCGCCAGCAGCTCGGGGGGACAGGGGGCAGACGAGCAGTACTTC	CASSSGGQGADEQYF
.	TRBD1	TRBV5-4	TRBJ1-2	TGTGCCAGCAGCTTGGCGAGACAGGGGTTGAGCGGCTACACCTTC	CASSLARQGLSGYTF
.	TRBD1	TRBV29-1	TRBJ1-2	TGCAGCGCGGGACAGGGGATAAGTGGCTACACCTTC	CSAGQGISGYTF
once	TRBD1	TRBV19	TRBJ1-5	TGTGCCAGCAACCTGGGACAGGGGATATATCAGCCCCAGCATTTT	CASNLGQGIYQPQHF